One sample yielded the 24 T cell receptor beta chains listed below, sequenced in a study of cytomegalovirus exposure and HLA in healthy donors. PCR involved 60 Vbeta and 13 Jbeta primers. Clones were read by immunoSEQ multiplex PCR, and TCRdb kept only the in-frame ones, dropping some. The sample carries about 98,000 clones, 70% recorded once. The source material was PBMCs. The source is a man aged 50 to 59 in good health and CMV-seronegative.

The gene calls are TRBV21-1 and TRBJ2-1; whether TRBD2, the table's D call, matches the DNA was not checked. TRBV21-1 is tagged as a pseudogene. The CDR3 has 9 amino acids. In DNA form, the CDR3 reads TGTGCCAGGGGGAGGGAGCAGTTCTTC. Translating gives CARGREQFF.

J is TRBJ2-3 and V is TRBV27; D may be TRBD2 (5 bases). The V end was cut by 5 bases, the J end by 0 bases, with 21 bases between. The germline gives CDR1 MNHEY, CDR2 SMNVEV (reference sequence). This CDR3 region has 18 residues. The CDR3 DNA is TGTGCCAGCAGTCCGATCCTTCAGTGGAGGAGTAGCACAGATACGCAGTATTTT. Translated: CASSPILQWRSSTDTQYF.

The V and J genes are TRBV10-1 and TRBJ2-4; 11 nucleotides match TRBD1. Germline CDR1 reads WNHNN; CDR2 reads SYGVQD (reference sequence). The CDR3 has 15 residues. V trimming: 4 bases; J trimming: 3 bases; junction bases outside the gene matches: 2. The CDR3 spells CASSGTGGDKNIQYF. The DNA for the CDR3 is TGCGCCAGCAGTGGGACAGGGGGCGACAAAAACATTCAGTACTTC.

In DNA, the CDR3 is TGTGCCAGCAGCTTAGGGGGCGAGTTGAACACTGAAGCTTTCTTT. The encoded protein is CASSLGGELNTEAFF. This sequence joins TRBV7-3 and TRBJ1-1, with TRBD1 as a possible D gene (6 bases). V shed 2 bases and J shed 0 bases, with 10 bases lying between them. Germline CDR1 reads SGHTA; CDR2 reads FQGTGA. CDR3 length: 15 residues. The complete variable domain, with remaining parts taken from reference TRBV7-3 and TRBJ1-1, reads GAGVSQTPSNKVTEKGKYVELRCDPISGHTALYWYRQSLGQGPEFLIYFQGTGAADDSGLPNDRFFAVRPEGSVSTLKIQRTERGDSAVYLCASSLGGELNTEAFFGQGTRLTVV.

The genes are TRBV2 and TRBJ2-1; 8 nucleotides match TRBD2. This CDR3 region has 16 residues. Losses at the gene ends were 5 bases for V and 4 bases for J; bases not matched to a gene: 10. Germline CDR1 is SNHLY and CDR2 is FYNNEI. CDR3 protein: CASSTRLARVYNEQFF. The DNA of the CDR3 is TGTGCCAGCAGTACCCGACTAGCGCGGGTGTACAATGAGCAGTTCTTC.

The chain joins TRBV4-2 to TRBJ2-7; 8 positions agree with TRBD2. Germline V gives CDR1 LGHNA, CDR2 YNFKEQ. This CDR3 spans 19 amino acids. V lost 0 bases and J lost 1; bases outside the gene matches: 14. CDR3 sequence reads: CASSQEGEGREASSYEQYF. The CDR3 nucleotides are TGTGCCAGCAGCCAAGAAGGGGAGGGGCGGGAGGCCTCATCCTACGAGCAGTACTTC.

The chain couples TRBV11-3 to TRBJ2-1; 8 nucleotides align to TRBD2. The V gene's germline CDR1 is SGHNT and CDR2 YENEEA. The CDR3 spans 14 residues. The V and J ends lost 3 bases and 6 bases, in that order; junction bases with no gene match: 4. The CDR3 region is CASSFAGTSNEQFF. In DNA, the CDR3 is TGTGCCAGCAGCTTCGCCGGGACTAGCAATGAGCAGTTCTTC.

The rearrangement joins TRBV6-5 to TRBJ2-7, with D unresolved. In germline, CDR1 is MNHEY, CDR2 SVGAGI. The CDR3 contains 11 residues. V dropped 8 bases and J dropped 4 bases, with 9 bases sitting between them. CDR3 amino acids: CASGPPYEQYF. CDR3 DNA sequence: TGTGCCAGCGGGCCTCCGTACGAGCAGTACTTC.

In this sample, this clone turned up a few times. The chain employs TRBV6-4 and TRBJ2-2; D might be TRBD2 (6 bases). Germline lookup yields CDR1 MRHNA and CDR2 SNTAGT. V shed 0 bases and J shed 3 bases, with 8 bases lying between them. The CDR3 runs to 15 residues. The DNA for the CDR3 is TGTGCCAGCAGTGACTCGGGGGGAGACACCGGGGAGCTGTTTTTT. Amino acid sequence: CASSDSGGDTGELFF.

The chain employs TRBV28 and TRBJ1-2; D is ambiguous. Germline V lookup: CDR1 MDHEN, CDR2 SYDVKM. Trimming removed 9 bases at V and 1 base at J, with 15 bases between. CDR3 size: 14 residues. For the CDR3, the DNA is TGTGCCAGGGTACTAGCAGTCAATAACTATGGCTACACCTTC. Translating it yields CARVLAVNNYGYTF.

As regards this clone: Other DNA sequences in the same sample also yield this CDR3. The genes are TRBV2 and TRBJ2-1; D gene unclear. The germline V and J ends were trimmed by 4 bases and 1 base, with 14 bases remaining between them. CDR1 SNHLY and CDR2 FYNNEI come from the germline V gene. This CDR3 has 16 residues. This chain's CDR3 is CASSAYSEASYNEQFF. The CDR3 coding sequence is TGTGCCAGCAGTGCTTACAGTGAAGCATCCTACAATGAGCAGTTCTTC.

V gene TRBV28 combines with J gene TRBJ1-4; possibly TRBD1 for D (6 bases). V was pared by 4 bases and J by 4 bases, with 13 bases between. This CDR3 comprises 15 residues. Looked up from germline, CDR1 is MDHEN and CDR2 is SYDVKM. The CDR3 sequence is CASSSSGALNEKLFF. In DNA form, the CDR3 reads TGTGCCAGCAGTTCTTCAGGGGCCCTTAATGAAAAACTGTTTTTT.

This chain connects TRBV9 to TRBJ2-1, with a possible D match to TRBD1 (6 bases). The CDR3 totals 15 residues. Looked up from germline, CDR1 is SGDLS and CDR2 is YYNGEE. Trimming took off 4 bases at V and 4 bases at J, with 15 bases between the two ends. CDR3 nucleotide sequence: TGTGCCAGCAGCCTAGTGGGGACAAGTTACAATGAGCAGTTCTTC. Translated: CASSLVGTSYNEQFF. The full variable domain, with the rest looked up from reference TRBV9 and TRBJ2-1, is DSGVTQTPKHLITATGQRVTLRCSPRSGDLSVYWYQQSLDQGLQFLIQYYNGEERAKGNILERFSAQQFPDLHSELNLSSLELGDSALYFCASSLVGTSYNEQFFGPGTRLTVL.

The V call is TRBV19, the J call TRBJ1-1; 8 bases are shared with TRBD1. Germline V gene sequence: CDR1 LNHDA, CDR2 SQIVND (reference sequence). Unmatched junction bases numbered 2, after V lost 4 bases and J lost 4 bases. This CDR3 comprises 13 residues. CDR3 in amino acids: CASSTDRGTEAFF. The DNA of the CDR3 is TGTGCCAGTAGTACTGACAGGGGCACTGAAGCTTTCTTT. The full variable domain, completed using reference TRBV19 and TRBJ1-1, is DGGITQSPKYLFRKEGQNVTLSCEQNLNHDAMYWYRQDPGQGLRLIYYSQIVNDFQKGDIAEGYSVSREKKESFPLTVTSAQKNPTAFYLCASSTDRGTEAFFGQGTRLTVV.

This clone was seen more than once but under ten times. The chain links TRBV10-1 to TRBJ1-1, with D possibly matching TRBD1 (6 bases). CDR3 length: 13 amino acids. The V end was cut by 2 bases, the J end by 5 bases, with 9 bases between. The germline V gene has CDR1 WNHNN and CDR2 SYGVQD (reference sequence). The CDR3 protein is CASSEGRGTEAFF. The DNA for the CDR3 is TGCGCCAGCAGTGAGGGCAGGGGAACTGAAGCTTTCTTT.

V and J are TRBV28 and TRBJ1-1, with 7 bases aligning to TRBD1. The J segment lost 2 bases and the V segment lost 10 bases, leaving 7 bases of the junction unmatched. From germline, CDR1 is MDHEN and CDR2 SYDVKM. The length of the CDR3 is 13 residues. The CDR3, as DNA: TGTGCCACCCTGACAGGGATAAACACTGAAGCTTTCTTT. Its protein product is CATLTGINTEAFF.

This clone has a single count. The chain links TRBV5-1 to TRBJ2-5; 7 nucleotides agree with TRBD2. The ends lost 4 bases at V and 7 bases at J; junction bases unmatched: 4. The CDR3 sequence is 12 residues long. CDR1 SGHRS and CDR2 YFSETQ come from the germline V gene. The CDR3 loop reads CASSVGEGTQYF. CDR3 coding DNA: TGCGCCAGCAGCGTGGGGGAGGGGACCCAGTACTTC.

The chain joins TRBV19 to TRBJ2-1; 11 bases are a match to TRBD2. The junction had 7 bases not matched to a gene; V was cut back by 9 bases and J by 3 bases. The CDR3 has 15 residues. CDR1 is LNHDA and CDR2 is SQIVND in the germline V gene (reference sequence). CDR3 sequence (DNA): TGTGCCAGCACAACCGGGACTAGCGGCTACAATGAGCAGTTCTTC. It codes for CASTTGTSGYNEQFF.

V and J are TRBV5-4 and TRBJ2-2, with 10 bases fitting TRBD2. This CDR3 has 17 residues. V shed 1 base, J shed 2 bases, and the junction held 5 bases outside the gene matches. Germline V gene data show CDR1 as SGHNT and CDR2 as YYREEE (reference sequence). CDR3 protein: CASSLPAGGYNTGELFF. The CDR3, as DNA: TGTGCCAGCAGCTTGCCAGCGGGAGGGTATAACACCGGGGAGCTGTTTTTT.

The CDR3 sequence: CATSPWDGTARSGANVLTF. The CDR3 coding sequence is TGTGCCACCAGCCCCTGGGACGGGACAGCACGCTCTGGGGCCAACGTCCTGACTTTC. This chain uses TRBV15 with TRBJ2-6; 7 bases are shared with TRBD1. Germline V CDR1 and CDR2: LNHNV, YYDKDF (reference sequence). Germline trimming cut 5 bases from V and 0 bases from J; bases unmatched to any gene: 13. CDR3 length: 19 amino acids. Based on the CDR3 plus reference TRBV15 and TRBJ2-6, the full variable domain is DAMVIQNPRYQVTQFGKPVTLSCSQTLNHNVMYWYQQKSSQAPKLLFHYYDKDFNNEADTPDNFQSRRPNTSFCFLDIRSPGLGDTAMYLCATSPWDGTARSGANVLTFGAGSRLTVL.

This clone was seen once. This chain uses TRBV27 with TRBJ2-7, with 8 bases that match TRBD2. The CDR3 length is 14 residues. CDR1 MNHEY and CDR2 SMNVEV come from the germline V gene (reference sequence). With 4 bases clipped from V and 2 bases from J, the junction kept 4 bases outside the gene matches. For the CDR3, the DNA is TGTGCCAGCAGTTATAGCGGGATCCCCTACGAGCAGTACTTC. It codes for CASSYSGIPYEQYF.

In this sample, this clone turned up a few times. This chain links TRBV18 with TRBJ2-5, with 9 bases matching TRBD2. The ends lost 1 base at V and 4 bases at J; junction bases unmatched: 13. The CDR3 is 18 amino acids. Per germline, CDR1 KGHSH and CDR2 LQKENI. The CDR3 region has the DNA TGTGCCAGCTCACCACTAGACGGGCGCGGGAGGGCCCGAGAGACCCAGTACTTC. It is translated as CASSPLDGRGRARETQYF.

V gene TRBV27 combines with J gene TRBJ1-2, with TRBD1 identical over 9 bases. Germline CDR1 MNHEY, CDR2 SMNVEV (reference sequence). This CDR3 is 16 amino acids long. The V segment lost 4 bases and the J segment 7 bases; nucleotides outside the gene matches: 13. The CDR3 region has the DNA TGTGCCAGCAGTTATTCCCCGGGACAGGGTTTCGGTGGCTACACCTTC. Its translation: CASSYSPGQGFGGYTF.

The chain joins TRBV6-5 to TRBJ1-2; D is undetermined. Trimming shortened V by 2 bases and J by 5 bases, and 12 bases separated the two germline ends. Germline CDR1 and CDR2: MNHEY and SVGAGI. The CDR3 has 14 amino acids. This CDR3 reads CASSYGSGEYGYTF. The DNA of the CDR3 is TGTGCCAGCAGTTACGGGTCGGGAGAATATGGCTACACCTTC.